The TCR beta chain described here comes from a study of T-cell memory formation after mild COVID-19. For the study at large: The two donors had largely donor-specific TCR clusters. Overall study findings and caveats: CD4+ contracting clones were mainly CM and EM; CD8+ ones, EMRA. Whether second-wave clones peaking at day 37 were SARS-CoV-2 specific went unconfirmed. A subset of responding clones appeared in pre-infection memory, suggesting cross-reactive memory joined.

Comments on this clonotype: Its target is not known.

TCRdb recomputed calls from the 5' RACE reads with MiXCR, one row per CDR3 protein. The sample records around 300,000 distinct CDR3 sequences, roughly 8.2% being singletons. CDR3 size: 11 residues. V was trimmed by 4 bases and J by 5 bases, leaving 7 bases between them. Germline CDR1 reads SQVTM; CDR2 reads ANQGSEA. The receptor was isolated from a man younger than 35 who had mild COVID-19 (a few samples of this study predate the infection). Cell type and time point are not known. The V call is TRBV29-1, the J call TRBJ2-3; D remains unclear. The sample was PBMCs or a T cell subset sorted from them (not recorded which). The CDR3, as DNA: TGCAGCGTTGGCCGCCAAGATACGCAGTATTTT. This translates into CSVGRQDTQYF.